The sequence of this T cell receptor (beta chain) was determined in a study of technical replicates of blood from a few donors (dated by TCRdb to the late 2010s). V is cut back by 2 bases and J by 1 base, with 7 bases in the junction unmatched. The germline V gene specifies SGHRS as CDR1 and YFSETQ as CDR2. Including the terminal cysteine and phenylalanine, the CDR3 comprises 17 residues. Only the CDR3 region is kept as DNA, spanning 51 bases read in frame from base 1. Preparation of the library involved the immunoSEQ multiplex PCR assay. TCRdb took over this immuneACCESS table, retaining in-frame rearrangements with V and J assigned. Such tables are incomplete; in checked studies, under half of the missing clones stem from an unresolved V gene, and the remainder is unexplained. The sample table lists roughly 87,000 clones, about 94% of them with a count of one. The ten largest clones capture roughly 0.24% of the sample.

Comments on this clone: No antigen is known for it. The record has no base qualities; no much larger clone is one base away.

The sequence was collected from a human donor in good health. The source material was T cells isolated from PBMCs. The chain was built from TRBV5-1 and TRBJ2-4; 9 of the junction bases match TRBD2. The sequenced DNA: TGCGCCAGCAGCTTATCGGGACTAGCATCCGCCAAAAACATTCAGTACTTC. Its translation is CASSLSGLASAKNIQYF.